This entry is about one T cell receptor beta chain. This sample is drawn from a study of blood T cell repertoires in COVID-19. About the study: Some COVID-19 samples were acute and others convalescent; all came from the United States, Italy and Spain. Nucleic acid was either cDNA or gDNA, and it came from T cells, B-cell-depleted T cells, or PBMCs.

Per the original methods: Nucleated cell number was recorded as an estimate derived from reference gene primer amplification. The table came from immunoSEQ multiplex PCR; TCRdb's copy has only in-frame clones and leaves some out. Clone size and the V and J calls come from that table; the DNA yielded D and trimming. This sample has 340,000 or so clones, with more than 70% found just once. This receptor was obtained from a man aged 25-45 years with active or convalescent COVID-19. Sequenced input: peripheral blood.

The CDR3 loop reads CASSLVRQGGAINEKLFF. The DNA for the CDR3 is TGTGCCAGCAGCTTAGTTCGGCAGGGTGGAGCTATTAATGAAAAACTGTTTTTT. This chain joins TRBV7-8 and TRBJ1-4; weak D call: TRBD1 (5 bases). The V end lost 1 base, the J end lost 4 bases, and 19 bases lay between the germline ends. Germline V gene data show CDR1 as SGHVS and CDR2 as FQNEAQ. The CDR3 spans 18 residues.